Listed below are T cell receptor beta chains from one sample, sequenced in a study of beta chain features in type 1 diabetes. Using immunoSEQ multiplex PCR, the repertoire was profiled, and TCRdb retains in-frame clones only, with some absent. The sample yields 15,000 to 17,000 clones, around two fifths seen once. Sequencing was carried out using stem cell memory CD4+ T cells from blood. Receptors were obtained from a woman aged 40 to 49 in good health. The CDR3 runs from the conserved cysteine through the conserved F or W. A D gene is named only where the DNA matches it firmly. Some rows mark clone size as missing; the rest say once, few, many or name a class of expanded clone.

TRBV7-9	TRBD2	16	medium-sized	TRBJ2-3	TGTGCCAGCAGCCCGACTAGCGGGGTCAGCACAGATACGCAGTATTTT	CASSPTSGVSTDTQYF
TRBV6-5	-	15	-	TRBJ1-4	TGTGCCAGCAGCCTCTACCTGGGGGGGGGTGAAAAACTGTTTTTT	CASSLYLGGGEKLFF
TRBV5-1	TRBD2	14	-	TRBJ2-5	TGCGCCAGCAGCAGAGGGACTACCCAAGAGACCCAGTACTTC	CASSRGTTQETQYF
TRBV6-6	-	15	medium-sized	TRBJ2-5	TGTGCCAGCAGCATGGGACAAAGCAAGGGAGAGACCCAGTACTTC	CASSMGQSKGETQYF
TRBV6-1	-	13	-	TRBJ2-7	TGTGCCAGCAGTCCGGGACTCTACTACGAGCAGTACTTC	CASSPGLYYEQYF
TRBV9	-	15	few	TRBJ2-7	TGTGCCAGCAGCGTAGCTGGTCAAGGGGGATACGAGCAGTACTTC	CASSVAGQGGYEQYF
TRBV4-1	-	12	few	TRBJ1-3	TGCGCCAGCAGTCCAGTGGGAAACACCATATATTTT	CASSPVGNTIYF
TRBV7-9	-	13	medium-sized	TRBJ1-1	TGTGCCAGCAGCAGACAGCTGAACACTGAAGCTTTCTTT	CASSRQLNTEAFF
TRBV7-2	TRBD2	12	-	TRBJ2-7	TGTGGCTCGAGCGGGGGTCCCTACGAGCAGTACTTC	CGSSGGPYEQYF
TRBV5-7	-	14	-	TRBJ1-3	TGTGCCAGCAGCTTGCCAGCGGAGGGAAACACCATATATTTT	CASSLPAEGNTIYF
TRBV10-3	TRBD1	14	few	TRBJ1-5	TGTGCCATCAAAGGCGGGACAGGGAATCAGCCCCAGCATTTT	CAIKGGTGNQPQHF
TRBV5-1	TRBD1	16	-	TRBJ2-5	TGCGCCAGCAGCCTGGAGCCGACAGGGGGAGGAGAGACCCAGTACTTC	CASSLEPTGGGETQYF
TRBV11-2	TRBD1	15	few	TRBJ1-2	TGTGCCAGCAGCTTAGAGTGGACAGGGCTTTATGGCTACACCTTC	CASSLEWTGLYGYTF
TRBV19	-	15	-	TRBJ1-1	TGTGCCAGTAGTATTCCGGGGTATGGAGATACTGAAGCTTTCTTT	CASSIPGYGDTEAFF
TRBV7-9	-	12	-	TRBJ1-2	TGTGCCAGCAGCCGGGAGTTCCATGGCTACACCTTC	CASSREFHGYTF
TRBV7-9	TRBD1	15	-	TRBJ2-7	TGTGCCAGCAGCGAGCTGACAGGGTGGTCCTACGAGCAGTACTTC	CASSELTGWSYEQYF
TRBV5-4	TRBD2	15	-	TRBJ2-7	TGTGCCAGCAGCTTATTGACGCAGCGGGGGAACGAGCAGTACTTC	CASSLLTQRGNEQYF